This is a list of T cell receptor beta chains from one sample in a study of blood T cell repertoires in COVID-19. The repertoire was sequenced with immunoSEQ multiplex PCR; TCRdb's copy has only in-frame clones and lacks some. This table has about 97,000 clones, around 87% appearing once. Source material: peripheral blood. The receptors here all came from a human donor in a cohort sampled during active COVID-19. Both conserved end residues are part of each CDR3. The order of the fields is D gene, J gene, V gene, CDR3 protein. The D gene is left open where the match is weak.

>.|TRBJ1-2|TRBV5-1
CASSLDLAANYGYTF
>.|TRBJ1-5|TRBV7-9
CASSSLNQPQHF
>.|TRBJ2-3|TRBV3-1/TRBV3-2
CASSPGTDTQYF
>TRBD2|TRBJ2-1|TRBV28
CASSSGSGGKQFF
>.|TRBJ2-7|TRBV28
CASSWPGSLAYEQYF
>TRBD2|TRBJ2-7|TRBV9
CASSREGPAYEQYF
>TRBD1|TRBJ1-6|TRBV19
CASMDRGRGSPLHF
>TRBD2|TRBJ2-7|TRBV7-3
CASSAEPTSGSLDEQYF
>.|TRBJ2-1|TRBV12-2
CASRGLRQQGFCNEQFF
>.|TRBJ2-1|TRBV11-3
CASSLGQSSYNEQFF
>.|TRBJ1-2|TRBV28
CASLTPNRDYGYTF
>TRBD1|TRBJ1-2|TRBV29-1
CSVGQGENYGYTF
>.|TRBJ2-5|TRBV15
CATSPPRSGGETQYF
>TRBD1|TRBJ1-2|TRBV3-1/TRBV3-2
CASSQGGGQGYTF
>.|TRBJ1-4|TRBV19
CASSMAGGTTNEKLFF
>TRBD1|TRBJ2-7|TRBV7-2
CASSFVGTASNEQYF
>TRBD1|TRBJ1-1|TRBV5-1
CASSFTGTEGAFF
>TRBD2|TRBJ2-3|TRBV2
CASSEQSGSGGDTQYF
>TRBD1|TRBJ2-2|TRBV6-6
CASSLDRSTNTGELFF
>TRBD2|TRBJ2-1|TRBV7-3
CASRKMGTSGSSSNEQFF
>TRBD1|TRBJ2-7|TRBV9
CASSVGTASSYEQYF
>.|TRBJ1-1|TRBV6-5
CASSYFRRQGRTEAFF
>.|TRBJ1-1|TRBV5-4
CASSLPKNTEAFF
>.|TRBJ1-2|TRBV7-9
CASSFAGLNRDGGYTF
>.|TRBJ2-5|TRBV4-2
CASSQDPGLETQYF
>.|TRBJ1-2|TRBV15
CATSRDGQYGYTF
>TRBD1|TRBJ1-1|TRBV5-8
CASSFPRGRNTEAFF
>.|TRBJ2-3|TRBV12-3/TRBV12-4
CASSFNRDQYF
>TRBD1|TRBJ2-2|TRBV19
CASSIDKFRSGQGSGELFF
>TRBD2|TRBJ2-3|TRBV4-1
CASRRLGTSGAGDITDTQYF
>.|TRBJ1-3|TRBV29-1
CSANIPGRSSGNTIYF
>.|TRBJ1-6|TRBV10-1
CASRSGVRDSPLHF